This entry is about one T cell receptor gamma chain. This clone came up a few times. The antigen it recognizes is unknown. This likely came from a read error, as a far larger clone is one base away. The same CDR3 is also encoded by other DNA sequences in this sample. This specimen comes from a study of γδ T cells in repeated Plasmodium falciparum infection (dated by TCRdb to 2020 to 2022). Context from the whole study: The natural-infection arm enrolled Malian children exposed to intense seasonal malaria transmission and compared the Malian children with Australian children matched for age and gender. Five malaria-naive U.S. adults underwent four controlled human malaria infections by bites from P. falciparum NF54-infected Anopheles stephensi mosquitoes over about 590 days. Samples were collected from controlled-infection subjects at baseline, immediately before selected infections, and 21 days after each infection. Malian gammadelta TCR repertoires were analysed cross-sectionally during no-transmission periods and longitudinally across acute febrile malaria episodes. The study looked at how repeated Plasmodium falciparum infection shapes the human gammadelta T cell repertoire, using both natural infection in Mali and controlled human malaria infection. The paper as a whole reports these results and caveats: Generalizability was limited because the Malian cohort was drawn from a small rural village of predominantly one ethnic group. Analysis of inter-individual variability in gammadelta T cell responses was limited by the small size of the controlled-infection cohort. In Vdelta2-negative, largely Vdelta1+, gammadelta TCR repertoires, repeated controlled infections appeared to drive waves of new clonotype selection. Vdelta2-negative gammadelta TCR repertoires from Malian children appeared more clonally expanded, less diverse and less shared than those of Australian children. A highly stable polyclonal repertoire over time and infection, with many inter-individual overlapping TCRgamma sequences, was shown by Vgamma9/Vdelta2+ TCR repertoires.

For bulk TCR repertoire analysis, Vgamma9/Vdelta2+ and Vdelta2-negative gammadelta T cell populations were isolated by flow sorting from peripheral blood mononuclear cells. The CDR3 numbers 17 residues from cysteine through phenylalanine. Kept here is only the CDR3 DNA, which spans 51 bases and is read in frame from base 1. Looking up the germline V gene (reference sequence) yields CDR1 GITISATS and CDR2 ISYDGTV. Germline trimming: 3 bases from V, 0 bases from J; junction bases outside gene matches: 14. Library preparation employed multiplex PCR. Instrument on record: Illumina MiSeq. Each sorted gammadelta T cell sample was sequenced for both the TCR gamma (TRG) and TCR delta (TRD) chains. The authors processed their data as follows. Repertoire analyses included clonotype tree plots, accumulated frequency of the top 20 clonotypes, diversity index (DI) and D75 metrics. The public reads were reprocessed by TCRdb using CATT, and rows of matching DNA were later combined. The V and J calls follow TCRdb's processing rather than the paper's. The table for this sample lists tens of thousands of gamma-chain clones; about 3% of them were counted only once. The top ten clones comprise 25% to 40% of the sample.

The specimen was gamma-delta T cells from blood. This TCR came from a pool of human donors (malaria-infected and uninfected, not separated). The rearrangement combines TRGV9 with TRGJ1 or TRGJ2. TCRdb leaves out the J gene; it was filled in here by matching the DNA to germline. In nucleotide form, the sequence is TGTGCCTTGTGGGAGCCAACAACCCCTTGGAATTATTATAAGAAACTCTTT. Protein translation: CALWEPTTPWNYYKKLF.